The rows below give T cell receptor beta chains drawn from one sample of a study of blood T cell repertoires in COVID-19. Some clones are missing from TCRdb's copy, which holds only in-frame ones; the method was immunoSEQ multiplex PCR. The sample holds fewer than 300,000 clones, just over 90% seen once. Source material: peripheral blood. These receptors were taken from a woman under 40 with COVID-19, enrolled during active disease. Both conserved end residues are part of each CDR3. A D gene is named only where the DNA matches it firmly.

TRBV4-2	TRBD1	TRBJ1-5	TGTGCCAGCAGCCAAGAAAACAGGGGGCGGCAGCCCCAGCATTTT	CASSQENRGRQPQHF
TRBV6-5	-	TRBJ2-2	TGTGCCAGCAGTTACTCCGGTCCACAGGGCACCGGGGAGCTGTTTTTT	CASSYSGPQGTGELFF
TRBV30	TRBD1	TRBJ1-2	TGTGCCTGGAACATTTTGGGACAGGGGCTAGGCTACACCTTC	CAWNILGQGLGYTF
TRBV15	TRBD1	TRBJ1-6	TGTGCCACCAGCAGAGATTTGGGACAGGCGACACCCCTCCACTTT	CATSRDLGQATPLHF
TRBV5-5	-	TRBJ1-1	TGTGCCAGCAGCCCGAGGATAGCCCCCTTGTCGAACACTGAAGCTTTCTTT	CASSPRIAPLSNTEAFF
TRBV7-9	TRBD2	TRBJ2-1	TGTGCCAGCAGACCGACCCTGCTAGCGGGACCTTCCAATGAGCAGTTCTTC	CASRPTLLAGPSNEQFF
TRBV30	-	TRBJ1-1	TGTGCCTGGACATTCGGGGACACTGAAGCTTTCTTT	CAWTFGDTEAFF
TRBV6-5	TRBD2	TRBJ2-3	TGTGCCAGCAGTTACTCTAGCGGGACCACAGATACGCAGTATTTT	CASSYSSGTTDTQYF
TRBV25-1	TRBD1	TRBJ2-7	TGTGCCAGCAGTGAATCCGGGACAGACTACGAGCAGTACTTC	CASSESGTDYEQYF
TRBV1	-	TRBJ1-1	TGCACCAGCAGCCAAGATCAGGGGAGTAACACTGAAGCTTTCTTT	CTSSQDQGSNTEAFF
TRBV19	-	TRBJ1-5	TGTGCCACTAGAGACGGAGATCAGCCCCAGCATTTT	CATRDGDQPQHF
TRBV3-1/TRBV3-2	-	TRBJ1-5	TGTGCCAGCAGCCAACCCGGGACAACGAGTCCCCAGCATTTT	CASSQPGTTSPQHF
TRBV6-5	TRBD1	TRBJ1-1	TGTGCCAGCTCAGACAGGGCAAGGACTGAAGCTTTCTTT	CASSDRARTEAFF